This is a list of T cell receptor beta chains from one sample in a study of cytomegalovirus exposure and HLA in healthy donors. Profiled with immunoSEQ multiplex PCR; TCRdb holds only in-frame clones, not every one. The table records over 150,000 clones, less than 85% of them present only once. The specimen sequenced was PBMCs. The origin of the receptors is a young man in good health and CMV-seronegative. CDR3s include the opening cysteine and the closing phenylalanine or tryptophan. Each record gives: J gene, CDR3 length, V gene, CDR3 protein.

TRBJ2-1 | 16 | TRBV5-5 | CASSLDTGYSYNEQFF
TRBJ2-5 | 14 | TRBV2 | CASSTRGQVETQYF
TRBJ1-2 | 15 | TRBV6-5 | CASTTPGQGVRGYTF
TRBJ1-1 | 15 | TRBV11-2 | CASGLGTGLSAEAFF
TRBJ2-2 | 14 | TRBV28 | CASRLGGSTGELFF
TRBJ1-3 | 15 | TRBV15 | CATSRDVASGNTIYF
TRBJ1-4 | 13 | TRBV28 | CASSLGYRGKLFF
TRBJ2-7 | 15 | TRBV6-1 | CASSGVGHQYYEQYF
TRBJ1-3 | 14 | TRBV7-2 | CASSLPVSGNTIYF
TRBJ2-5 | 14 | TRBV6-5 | CASSLSGGQETQYF
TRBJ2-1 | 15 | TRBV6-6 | CASSYLLSIYNEQFF
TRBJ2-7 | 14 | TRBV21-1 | CASGAILSNYEQYF
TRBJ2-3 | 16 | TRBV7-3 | CASSPAQAGGTDTQYF
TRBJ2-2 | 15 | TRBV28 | CASRGRTGRTGELFF
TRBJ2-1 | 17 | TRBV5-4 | CASSLFQTSLSYNEQFF
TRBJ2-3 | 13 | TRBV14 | CASSLNREDTQYF
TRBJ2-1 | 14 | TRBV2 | CASSEQGFDNEQFF
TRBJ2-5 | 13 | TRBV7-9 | CASSFTPQETQYF
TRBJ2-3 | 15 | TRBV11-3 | CASSQGQSSTDTQYF
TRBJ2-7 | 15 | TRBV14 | CASSHRAGGPREQYF
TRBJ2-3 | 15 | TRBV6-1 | CASSATSGIFDTQYF
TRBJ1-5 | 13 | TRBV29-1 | CSVQGTGSQPQHF
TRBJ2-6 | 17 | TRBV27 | CASSPGTVPSGANVLTF
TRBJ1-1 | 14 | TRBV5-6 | CASSLHAGGPEAFF
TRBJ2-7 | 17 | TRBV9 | CASSSSRGSGVYDEQYF
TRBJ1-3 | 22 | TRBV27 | CASSHHPPRDRVPVKRGNTIYF
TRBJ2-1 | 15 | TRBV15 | CATSPQRELGDEQFF
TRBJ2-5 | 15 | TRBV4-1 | CASSQTGGVPETQYF
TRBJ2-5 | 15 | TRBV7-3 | CASSLTGGHQETQYF
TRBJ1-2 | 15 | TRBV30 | CAWSGHRGQSYGYTF
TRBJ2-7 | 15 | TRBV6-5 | CASSRAASGSGVQYF
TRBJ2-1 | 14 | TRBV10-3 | CAINGQGGYNEQFF
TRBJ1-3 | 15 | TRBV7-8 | CASSSETFSGNTIYF
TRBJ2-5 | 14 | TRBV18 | CASSPGIMGETQYF
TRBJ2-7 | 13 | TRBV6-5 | CASSYSRGYEQYF
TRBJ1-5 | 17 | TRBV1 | CTSSQTSTGVTVLPQHF
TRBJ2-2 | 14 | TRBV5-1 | CASSLARGAGELFF
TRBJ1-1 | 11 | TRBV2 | CASSSGTEAFF
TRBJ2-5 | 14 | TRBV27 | CASSLYGSGETQYF
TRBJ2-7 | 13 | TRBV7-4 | CASSLSSTSEQYF
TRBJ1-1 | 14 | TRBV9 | CASSVATANTEAFF
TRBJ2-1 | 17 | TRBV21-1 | CASSCRQHLYTHNEQFF
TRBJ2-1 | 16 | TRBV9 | CASSVGQGASYNEQFF
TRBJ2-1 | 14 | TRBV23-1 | CASSPDTKTVEQFF
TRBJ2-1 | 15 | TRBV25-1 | CASSEGLAEYNEQFF
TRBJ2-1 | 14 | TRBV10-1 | CASSAVAGGLEQFF
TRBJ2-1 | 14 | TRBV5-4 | CASSFLAGNNEQFF
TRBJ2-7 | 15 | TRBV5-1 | CASSLGQGSWDEQYF
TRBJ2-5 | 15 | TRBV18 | CASSSGQGGKETQYF
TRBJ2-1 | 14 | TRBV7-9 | CASSAFQYSNEQFF
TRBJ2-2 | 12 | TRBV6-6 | CASSYQTGELFF
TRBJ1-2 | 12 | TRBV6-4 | CASSDSGTGYTF
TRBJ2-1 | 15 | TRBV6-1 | CASTPPGSSYNEQFF
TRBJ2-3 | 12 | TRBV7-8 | CASSRGADTQYF
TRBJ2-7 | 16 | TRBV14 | CASSQEIYAGAYEQYF
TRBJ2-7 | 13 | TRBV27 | CATSPPSSHEQYF
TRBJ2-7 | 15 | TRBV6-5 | CASSYSMLAGEKQYF